A single sample gave rise to the 7 T cell receptor beta chains below, sequenced in a study of shared clonotypes between healthy human individuals. Libraries were prepared by immunoSEQ multiplex PCR; TCRdb keeps only in-frame clonotypes and omits some of them. This table holds about 1 million clones, more than 60% found once. Sequenced: memory CD4+ T cells sorted from blood. The subset here: CD45RA-negative fraction. The receptors were gathered from a man between 18 and 35 years old in good health.

This clone was found a few times. The rearrangement links TRBV28 to TRBJ2-7; TRBD2 matches 12 bases. This CDR3 has 15 residues. Germline V lookup: CDR1 MDHEN, CDR2 SYDVKM. The V segment lost 5 bases and the J segment 4 bases; nucleotides outside the gene matches: 6. DNA for the CDR3: TGTGCCAGCAGTCCGCTAGCGGGGGGGCTGTACGAGCAGTACTTC. It translates to CASSPLAGGLYEQYF.

This clone came up a few times. The V and J genes are TRBV10-2 and TRBJ2-7; weak D call: TRBD1 (6 bases). This CDR3 comprises 16 residues. In germline, CDR1 is WSHSY, CDR2 SAAADI. Trimming removed 0 bases from V and 0 bases from J, with 12 bases in between. The CDR3 bases are TGCGCCAGCAGTGAGTCTCCTCTGGGGGCCTCCTACGAGCAGTACTTC. Translation gives CASSESPLGASYEQYF.

The chain combines TRBV11-2 with TRBJ2-5, with 7 positions matching TRBD1. Trimming removed 3 bases from V and 1 base from J; junction bases left unmatched: 5. This CDR3 has 15 residues. Per the germline V gene, CDR1 is SGHAT and CDR2 is FQNNGV. The CDR3 sequence: CASSFTGVPQETQYF. CDR3 nucleotides: TGTGCCAGCAGCTTTACAGGGGTCCCCCAAGAGACCCAGTACTTC.

The V call is TRBV6-4, the J call TRBJ2-1; possible D gene TRBD2, 6 bases. V was trimmed by 4 bases and J by 4 bases, leaving 14 bases between them. Germline lookup yields CDR1 MRHNA and CDR2 SNTAGT. The CDR3 sequence is 15 residues long. CDR3 protein: CASSVREGEYNEQFF. In DNA form, the CDR3 reads TGTGCCAGCAGTGTGCGGGAAGGGGAATACAATGAGCAGTTCTTC.

J is TRBJ2-7 and V is TRBV13; either TRBD1 or TRBD2 may fit D (6 bases each). The CDR3 has 16 residues. The germline V gene encodes CDR1 PRHDT and CDR2 FYEKMQ (reference sequence). The ends were cut back, 0 bases at V and 0 bases at J, with 12 bases in the middle. The CDR3 nucleotides read TGTGCCAGCAGCTTAGGCGGGGGCCGTTCCTCCTACGAGCAGTACTTC. This encodes CASSLGGGRSSYEQYF.

The chain couples TRBV14 to TRBJ2-7; D call uncertain. Deletions cut 0 bases from V and 2 bases from J, with 8 bases between. The germline V gene has CDR1 SGHDN and CDR2 FVKESK. The CDR3 sequence is 14 residues long. The DNA for the CDR3 is TGTGCCAGCAGCCAAGATATAAAAACCTACGAGCAGTACTTC. It encodes CASSQDIKTYEQYF.

This chain joins TRBV5-4 and TRBJ2-5; TRBD2 matches 7 bases. The germline V gene has CDR1 SGHNT and CDR2 YYREEE (reference sequence). With 0 bases clipped from V and 5 bases from J, the junction kept 13 bases outside the gene matches. The CDR3 is made up of 17 amino acids. CDR3 in DNA: TGTGCCAGCAGCTTGGATCCAGCGGGAATTAAAGGGGAGACCCAGTACTTC. As protein: CASSLDPAGIKGETQYF.